This TCR beta chain was recorded in a study of stem cell transplantation in POMP-related autoinflammatory disease. Germline V gives CDR1 SGHNT, CDR2 YYREEE (reference sequence). Losses at the gene ends were 2 bases for V and 1 base for J; bases not matched to a gene: 4. The CDR3 totals 15 residues. Using immunoSEQ multiplex PCR, the repertoire was profiled, and TCRdb retains in-frame clones only, with some absent. The table includes some 30,000 clones, just over 85% detected once. Sequencing used CD4+ T cells from PBMCs, obtained before stem cell transplantation. The chain recombines TRBV5-4 with TRBJ2-3; TRBD2 matches 7 bases. This clonotype was obtained from a human donor with POMP-related autoinflammation and immune dysregulation (PRAID). CDR3 nucleotide sequence: TGTGCCAGCAGCTTTCTGCGGGAGCGCACAGATACGCAGTATTTT. It translates to CASSFLRERTDTQYF. The full variable domain, with the rest looked up from reference TRBV5-4 and TRBJ2-3, is ETGVTQSPTHLIKTRGQQVTLRCSSQSGHNTVSWYQQALGQGPQFIFQYYREEENGRGNFPPRFSGLQFPNYSSELNVNALELDDSALYLCASSFLRERTDTQYFGPGTRLTVL.